This TCR beta chain was retrieved from a study of shared clonotypes between healthy human individuals. Repertoires were generated with immunoSEQ multiplex PCR, while TCRdb's copy carries only in-frame clones and drops some. The sample lists roughly 1 million clones; roughly 80% were seen once. This clone was counted a single time. Trimming took off 5 bases at V and 4 bases at J, with 17 bases between the two ends. This CDR3 is built from 15 residues. Germline lookup yields CDR1 SNHLY and CDR2 FYNNEI. This sequence was found in a man younger than 35 in good health. The chain joins TRBV2 to TRBJ1-1; a possible D gene is TRBD1 (5 bases). The material sequenced was memory CD4+ T cells sorted from blood. The subset was: CD45RA-negative fraction. The CDR3 spells CASSRAGGGFTEAFF. CDR3 DNA sequence: TGTGCCAGCAGTAGGGCCGGGGGGGGATTCACTGAAGCTTTCTTT. The full variable domain, rest sourced from reference TRBV2 and TRBJ1-1, is EPEVTQTPSHQVTQMGQEVILRCVPISNHLYFYWYRQILGQKVEFLVSFYNNEISEKSEIFDDQFSVERPDGSNFTLKIRSTKLEDSAMYFCASSRAGGGFTEAFFGQGTRLTVV.